The rows below give T cell receptor beta chains drawn from one sample of a study of T cell responses to AZD1222 COVID-19 vaccine. Some clones are missing from TCRdb's copy, which holds only in-frame ones; the method was immunoSEQ multiplex PCR. The data contain some 94,000 clones, 70% to 90% of them singletons. The sample here was peripheral blood, taken on day 0 of AZD1222 vaccination. The receptors here all came from an adult in good health. Each CDR3 is given without its conserved first and last residue.

v_call	j_call	cdr3_aa
TRBV18	TRBJ2-1	ASSGDPGNNEQF
TRBV11-3	TRBJ2-1	ASSLGAGTSGLNEQF
TRBV6-2/TRBV6-3	TRBJ2-2	ASSRIGAGELF
TRBV7-9	TRBJ2-3	ASSLIGPDTQY
TRBV7-9	TRBJ2-1	ASSPPGRGNEQF
TRBV5-4	TRBJ2-5	ASRRDPENLKTQY
TRBV11-1	TRBJ1-6	ASSLASPNSPLH
TRBV19	TRBJ1-5	ASRLVNQPQH
TRBV7-2	TRBJ1-4	ASSALGTDNEKLF
TRBV6-5	TRBJ2-3	ASRLVTDTQY
TRBV7-9	TRBJ1-2	ASSIDGYGYT
TRBV6-1	TRBJ1-5	ASSEAAVNQPQH
TRBV12-3/TRBV12-4	TRBJ1-5	ASSQGGQPQH
TRBV12-3/TRBV12-4	TRBJ2-1	ASIHSGGNEQF
TRBV6-2/TRBV6-3	TRBJ2-7	ASSPGHPYEQY
TRBV5-4	TRBJ2-1	ASMVGSGGPYNEQF